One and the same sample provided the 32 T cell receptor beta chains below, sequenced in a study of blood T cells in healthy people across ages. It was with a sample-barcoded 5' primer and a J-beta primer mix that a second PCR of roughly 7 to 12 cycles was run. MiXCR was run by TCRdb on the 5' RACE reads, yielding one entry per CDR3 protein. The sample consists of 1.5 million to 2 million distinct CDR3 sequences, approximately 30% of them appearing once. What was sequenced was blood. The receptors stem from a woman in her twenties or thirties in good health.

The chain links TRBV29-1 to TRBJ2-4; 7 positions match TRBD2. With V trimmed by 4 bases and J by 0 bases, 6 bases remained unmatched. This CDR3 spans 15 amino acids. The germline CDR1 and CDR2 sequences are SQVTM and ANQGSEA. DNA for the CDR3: TGCAGCGTTGTCTCGGGGACTATAGCCAAAAACATTCAGTACTTC. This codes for CSVVSGTIAKNIQYF. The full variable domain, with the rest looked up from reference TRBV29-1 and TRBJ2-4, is SAVISQKPSRDICQRGTSLTIQCQVDSQVTMMFWYRQQPGQSLTLIATANQGSEATYESGFVIDKFPISRPNLTFSTLTVSNMSPEDSSIYLCSVVSGTIAKNIQYFGAGTRLSVL.

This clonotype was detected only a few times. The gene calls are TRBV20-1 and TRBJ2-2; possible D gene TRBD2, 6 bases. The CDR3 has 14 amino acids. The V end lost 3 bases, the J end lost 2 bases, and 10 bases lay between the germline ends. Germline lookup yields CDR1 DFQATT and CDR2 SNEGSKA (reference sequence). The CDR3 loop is CSASRGVNTGELFF. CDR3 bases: TGCAGTGCTAGCCGCGGGGTCAACACCGGGGAGCTGTTTTTT.

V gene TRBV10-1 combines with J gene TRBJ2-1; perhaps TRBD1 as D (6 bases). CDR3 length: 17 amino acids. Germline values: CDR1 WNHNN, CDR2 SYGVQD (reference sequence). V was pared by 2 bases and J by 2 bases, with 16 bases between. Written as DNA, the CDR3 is TGCGCCAGCAGTGAGGGTCTAGGGACAACAACCTACAATGAGCAGTTCTTC. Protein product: CASSEGLGTTTYNEQFF.

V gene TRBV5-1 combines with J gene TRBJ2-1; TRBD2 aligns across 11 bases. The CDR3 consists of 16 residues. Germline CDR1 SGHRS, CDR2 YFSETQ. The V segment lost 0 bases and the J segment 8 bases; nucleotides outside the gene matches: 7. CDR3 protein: CASSLELAGVGDEQFF. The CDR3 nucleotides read TGCGCCAGCAGCTTGGAACTAGCGGGAGTTGGGGATGAGCAGTTCTTC.

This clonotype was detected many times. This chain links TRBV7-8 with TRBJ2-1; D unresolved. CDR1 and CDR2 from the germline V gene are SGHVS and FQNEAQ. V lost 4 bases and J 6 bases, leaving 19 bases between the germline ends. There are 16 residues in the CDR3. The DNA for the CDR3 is TGTGCCAGCAGCTATGAAGCCCGGCTAAAAGCCAATGAGCAGTTCTTC. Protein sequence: CASSYEARLKANEQFF.

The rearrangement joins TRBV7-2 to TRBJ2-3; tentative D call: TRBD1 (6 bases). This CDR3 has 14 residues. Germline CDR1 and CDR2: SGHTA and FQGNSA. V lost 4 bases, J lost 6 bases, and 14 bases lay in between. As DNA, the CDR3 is TGTGCCAGCAGCTATATAAAAAGGGGGGATACGCAGTATTTT. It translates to CASSYIKRGDTQYF.

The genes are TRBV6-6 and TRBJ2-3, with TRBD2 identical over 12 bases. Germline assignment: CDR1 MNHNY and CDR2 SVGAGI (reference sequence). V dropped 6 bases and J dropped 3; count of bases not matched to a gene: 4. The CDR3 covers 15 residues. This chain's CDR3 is CASRGGLAGTDTQYF. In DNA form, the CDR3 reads TGTGCCAGCAGGGGCGGACTAGCGGGAACAGATACGCAGTATTTT.

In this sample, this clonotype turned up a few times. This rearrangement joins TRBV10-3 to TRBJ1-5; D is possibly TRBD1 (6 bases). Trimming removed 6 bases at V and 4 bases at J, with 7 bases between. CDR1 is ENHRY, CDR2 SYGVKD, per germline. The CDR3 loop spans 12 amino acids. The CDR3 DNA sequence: TGTGCCATCAGACAGGGTAATCAGCCCCAGCATTTT. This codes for CAIRQGNQPQHF.

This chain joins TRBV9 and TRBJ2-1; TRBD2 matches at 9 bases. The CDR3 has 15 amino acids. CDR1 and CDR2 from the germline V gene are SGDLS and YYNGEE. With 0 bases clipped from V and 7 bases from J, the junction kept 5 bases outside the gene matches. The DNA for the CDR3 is TGTGCCAGCAGCGTAGGGCGGGAGGGCCTGAATGAGCAGTTCTTC. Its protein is CASSVGREGLNEQFF. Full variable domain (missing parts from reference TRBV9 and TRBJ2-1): DSGVTQTPKHLITATGQRVTLRCSPRSGDLSVYWYQQSLDQGLQFLIQYYNGEERAKGNILERFSAQQFPDLHSELNLSSLELGDSALYFCASSVGREGLNEQFFGPGTRLTVL.

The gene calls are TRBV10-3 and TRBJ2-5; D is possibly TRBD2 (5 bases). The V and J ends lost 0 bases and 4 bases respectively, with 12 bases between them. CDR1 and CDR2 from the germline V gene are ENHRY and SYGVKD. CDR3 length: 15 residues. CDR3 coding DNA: TGTGCCATCAGTGAGTCGAACGTCCGGGGAGAGACCCAGTACTTC. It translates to CAISESNVRGETQYF.

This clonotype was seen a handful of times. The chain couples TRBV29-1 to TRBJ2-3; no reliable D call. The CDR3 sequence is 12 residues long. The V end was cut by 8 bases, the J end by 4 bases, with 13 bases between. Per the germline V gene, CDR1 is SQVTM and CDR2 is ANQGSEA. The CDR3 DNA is TGCAGCTTGAAAGGTGGCGCAGATACGCAGTATTTT. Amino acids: CSLKGGADTQYF.

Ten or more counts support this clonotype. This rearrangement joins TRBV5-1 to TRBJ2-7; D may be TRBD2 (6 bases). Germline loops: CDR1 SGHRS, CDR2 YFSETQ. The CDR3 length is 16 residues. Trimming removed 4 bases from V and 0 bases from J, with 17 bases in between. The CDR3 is CASSPLGGISSYEQYF. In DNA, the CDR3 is TGCGCCAGCAGCCCCCTGGGGGGAATAAGCTCCTACGAGCAGTACTTC. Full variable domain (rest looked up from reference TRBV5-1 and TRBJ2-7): KAGVTQTPRYLIKTRGQQVTLSCSPISGHRSVSWYQQTPGQGLQFLFEYFSETQRNKGNFPGRFSGRQFSNSRSEMNVSTLELGDSALYLCASSPLGGISSYEQYFGPGTRLTVT.

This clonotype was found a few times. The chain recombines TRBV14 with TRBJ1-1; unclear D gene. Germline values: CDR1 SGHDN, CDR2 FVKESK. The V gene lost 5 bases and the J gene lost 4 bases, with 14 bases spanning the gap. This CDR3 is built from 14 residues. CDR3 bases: TGTGCCAGCAGCTTGGGGATCTTGGGCACTGAAGCTTTCTTT. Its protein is CASSLGILGTEAFF.

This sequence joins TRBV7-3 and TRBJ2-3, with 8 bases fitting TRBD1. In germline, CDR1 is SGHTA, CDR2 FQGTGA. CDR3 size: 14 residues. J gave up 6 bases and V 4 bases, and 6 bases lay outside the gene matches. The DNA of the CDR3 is TGTGCCAGCAGCTCGACAGGGGTCGAGGATACGCAGTATTTT. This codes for CASSSTGVEDTQYF.

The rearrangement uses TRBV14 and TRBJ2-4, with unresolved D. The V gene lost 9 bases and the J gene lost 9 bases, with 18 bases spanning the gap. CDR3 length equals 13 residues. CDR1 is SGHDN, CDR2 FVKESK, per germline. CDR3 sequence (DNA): TGTGCCAGTCATGGCCGTGAAGAACCCATTCAGTACTTC. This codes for CASHGREEPIQYF.

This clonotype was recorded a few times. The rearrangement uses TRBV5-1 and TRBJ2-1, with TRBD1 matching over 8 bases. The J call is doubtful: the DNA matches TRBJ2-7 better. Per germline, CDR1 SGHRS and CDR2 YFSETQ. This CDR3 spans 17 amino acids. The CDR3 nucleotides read TGCGCCAGCAGCTCTCCAATCGGACAGGGTGCCTACAATGAGCAGTACTTC. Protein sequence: CASSSPIGQGAYNEQYF.

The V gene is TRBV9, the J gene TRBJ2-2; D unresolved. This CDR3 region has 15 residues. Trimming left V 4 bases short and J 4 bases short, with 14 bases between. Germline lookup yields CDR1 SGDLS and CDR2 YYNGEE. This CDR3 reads CASSPSQRLTGELFF. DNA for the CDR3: TGTGCCAGCAGCCCATCACAGAGACTCACCGGGGAGCTGTTTTTT.

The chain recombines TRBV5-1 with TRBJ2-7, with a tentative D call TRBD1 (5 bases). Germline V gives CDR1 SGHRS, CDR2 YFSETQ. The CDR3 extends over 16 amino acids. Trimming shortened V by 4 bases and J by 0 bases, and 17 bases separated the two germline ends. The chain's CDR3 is CASSPGSDRRSYEQYF. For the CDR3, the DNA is TGCGCCAGCAGCCCCGGCAGCGACAGACGCTCCTACGAGCAGTACTTC. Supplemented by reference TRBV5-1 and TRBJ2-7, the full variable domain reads KAGVTQTPRYLIKTRGQQVTLSCSPISGHRSVSWYQQTPGQGLQFLFEYFSETQRNKGNFPGRFSGRQFSNSRSEMNVSTLELGDSALYLCASSPGSDRRSYEQYFGPGTRLTVT.

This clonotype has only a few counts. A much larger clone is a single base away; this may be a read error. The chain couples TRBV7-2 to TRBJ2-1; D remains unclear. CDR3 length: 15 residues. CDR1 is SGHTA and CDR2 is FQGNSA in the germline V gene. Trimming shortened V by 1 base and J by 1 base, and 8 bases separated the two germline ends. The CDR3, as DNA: TGTGCCAGCAGCTTAGGTTTGTGTTCCTACAATGAGCAGTTCTTC. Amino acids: CASSLGLCSYNEQFF.

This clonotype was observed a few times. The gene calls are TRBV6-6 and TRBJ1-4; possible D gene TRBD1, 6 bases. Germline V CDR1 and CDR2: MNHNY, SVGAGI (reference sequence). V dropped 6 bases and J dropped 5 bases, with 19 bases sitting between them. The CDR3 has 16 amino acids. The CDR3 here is CASRKVGAGNNEKLFF. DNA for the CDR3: TGTGCCAGCAGAAAAGTGGGGGCGGGGAACAATGAAAAACTGTTTTTT.

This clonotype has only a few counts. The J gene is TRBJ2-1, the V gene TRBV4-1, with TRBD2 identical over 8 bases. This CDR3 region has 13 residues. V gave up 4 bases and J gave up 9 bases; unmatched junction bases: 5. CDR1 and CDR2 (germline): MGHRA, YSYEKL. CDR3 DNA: TGCGCCAGCAGCCTGACCCTAGCGGGTGAGCAGTTCTTC. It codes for CASSLTLAGEQFF.

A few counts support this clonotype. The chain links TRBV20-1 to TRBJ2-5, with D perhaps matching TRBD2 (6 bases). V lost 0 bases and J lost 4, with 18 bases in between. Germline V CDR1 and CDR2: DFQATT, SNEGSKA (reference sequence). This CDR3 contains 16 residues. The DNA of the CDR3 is TGCAGTGCTAGAGATCTCTTGCGGGGCGGGCGAGAGACCCAGTACTTC. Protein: CSARDLLRGGRETQYF.

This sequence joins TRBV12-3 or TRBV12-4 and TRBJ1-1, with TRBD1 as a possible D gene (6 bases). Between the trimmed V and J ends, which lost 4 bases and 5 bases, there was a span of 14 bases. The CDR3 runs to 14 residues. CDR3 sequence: CASSSTGRETEAFF. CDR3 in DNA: TGTGCCAGCAGTTCCACAGGGAGGGAGACTGAAGCTTTCTTT.

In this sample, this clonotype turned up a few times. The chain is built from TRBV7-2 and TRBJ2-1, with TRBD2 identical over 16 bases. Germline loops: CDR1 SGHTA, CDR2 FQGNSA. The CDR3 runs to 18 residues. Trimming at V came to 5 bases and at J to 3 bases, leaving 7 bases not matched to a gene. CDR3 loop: CASSGGTSGRAYYNEQFF. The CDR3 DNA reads TGTGCCAGCAGCGGAGGGACTAGCGGGAGGGCCTACTACAATGAGCAGTTCTTC.

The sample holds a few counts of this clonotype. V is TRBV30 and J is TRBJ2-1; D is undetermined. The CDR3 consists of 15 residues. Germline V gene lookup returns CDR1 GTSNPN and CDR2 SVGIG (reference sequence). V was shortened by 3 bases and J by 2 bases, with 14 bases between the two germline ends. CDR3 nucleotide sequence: TGTGCCTGGAGCCTGTTGTCCGGACCCTACAATGAGCAGTTCTTC. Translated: CAWSLLSGPYNEQFF.

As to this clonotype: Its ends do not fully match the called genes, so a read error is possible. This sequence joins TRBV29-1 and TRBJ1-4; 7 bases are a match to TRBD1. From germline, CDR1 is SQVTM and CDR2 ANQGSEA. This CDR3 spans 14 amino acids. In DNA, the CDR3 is TGCAGCGCAGTGACAGGGAGGACTAATGAAAAACGGTTTTTT. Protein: CSAVTGRTNEKRFF.

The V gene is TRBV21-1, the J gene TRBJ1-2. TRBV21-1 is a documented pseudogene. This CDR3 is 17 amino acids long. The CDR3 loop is CASSNGEAGRPNYGYTF. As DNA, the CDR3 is TGTGCCAGCAGCAACGGGGAAGCAGGTCGACCTAACTATGGCTACACCTTC.

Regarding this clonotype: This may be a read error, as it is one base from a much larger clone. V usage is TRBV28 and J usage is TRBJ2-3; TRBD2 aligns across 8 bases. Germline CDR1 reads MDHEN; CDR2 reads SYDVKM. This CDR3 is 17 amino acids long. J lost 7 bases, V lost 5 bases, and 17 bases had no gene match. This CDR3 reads CASSPLSGTREGNTQYF. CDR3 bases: TGTGCCAGCAGTCCCTTGTCTGGGACTAGAGAAGGGAATACGCAGTATTTT.

CDR3 DNA sequence: TGTGCCAGCAGTTTCTCAGTTATCGGGGGCCTCGAGCAGTACTTC. This encodes CASSFSVIGGLEQYF. The V call is TRBV6-2 or TRBV6-3, the J call TRBJ2-7; possibly TRBD1 or TRBD2 for D (6 bases each). This CDR3 region has 15 residues. Germline CDR1 and CDR2: MNHEY and SVGEGT. The germline V and J ends were trimmed by 4 bases and 6 bases, with 19 bases remaining between them.

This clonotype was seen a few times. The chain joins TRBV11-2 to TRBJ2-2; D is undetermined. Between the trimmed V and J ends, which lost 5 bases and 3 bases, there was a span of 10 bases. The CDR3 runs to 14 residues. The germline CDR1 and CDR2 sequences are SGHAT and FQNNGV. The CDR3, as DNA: TGTGCCAGCAGCCAAGATGCTTACACCGGGGAGCTGTTTTTT. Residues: CASSQDAYTGELFF.

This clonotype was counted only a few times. The CDR3 here is CASGPYKQGTWQFF. In DNA form, the CDR3 reads TGTGCCAGCGGGCCATACAAACAGGGAACGTGGCAGTTCTTC. The chain carries TRBV6-6 and TRBJ2-1; D is possibly TRBD1 (6 bases). V shed 8 bases and J shed 12 bases, with 23 bases lying between them. CDR1 MNHNY and CDR2 SVGAGI come from the germline V gene (reference sequence). This CDR3 spans 14 amino acids.

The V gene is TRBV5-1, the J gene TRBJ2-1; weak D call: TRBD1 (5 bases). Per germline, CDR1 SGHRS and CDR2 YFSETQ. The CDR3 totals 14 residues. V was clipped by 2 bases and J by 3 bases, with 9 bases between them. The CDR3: CASSFTRDYNEQFF. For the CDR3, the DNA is TGCGCCAGCAGCTTCACCAGGGACTACAATGAGCAGTTCTTC. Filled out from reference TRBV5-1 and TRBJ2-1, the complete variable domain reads KAGVTQTPRYLIKTRGQQVTLSCSPISGHRSVSWYQQTPGQGLQFLFEYFSETQRNKGNFPGRFSGRQFSNSRSEMNVSTLELGDSALYLCASSFTRDYNEQFFGPGTRLTVL.